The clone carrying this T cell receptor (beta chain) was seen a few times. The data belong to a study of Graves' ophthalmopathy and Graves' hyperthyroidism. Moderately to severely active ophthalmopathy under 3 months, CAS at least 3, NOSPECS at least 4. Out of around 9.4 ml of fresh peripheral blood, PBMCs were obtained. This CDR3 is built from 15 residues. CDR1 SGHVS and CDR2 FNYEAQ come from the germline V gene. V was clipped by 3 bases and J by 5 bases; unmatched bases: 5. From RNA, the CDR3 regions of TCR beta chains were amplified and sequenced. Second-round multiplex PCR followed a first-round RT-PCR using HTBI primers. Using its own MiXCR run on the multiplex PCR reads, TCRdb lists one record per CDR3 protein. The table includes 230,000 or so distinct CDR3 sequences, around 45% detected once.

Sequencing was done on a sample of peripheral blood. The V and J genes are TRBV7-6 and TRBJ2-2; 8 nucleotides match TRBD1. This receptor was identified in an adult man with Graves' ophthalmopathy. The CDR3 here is CASSLEQGGTGELFF. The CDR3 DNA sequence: TGTGCCAGCAGCTTGGAACAGGGGGGAACCGGGGAGCTGTTTTTT.